The clone carrying this T cell receptor beta chain was observed at least ten times. No antigen is known for it. TCRdb called the 5' RACE reads again in MiXCR, with one record for every CDR3 protein. Here the sample spans 180,000 or so distinct CDR3 sequences, around a tenth being singletons. The sample originates from a study of CD8 T cells in ankylosing spondylitis. Study results and caveats: There was reportedly significant enrichment of clones that were disease-linked in matched ankylosing spondylitis synovial fluid.

Trimming took 5 bases from V and 0 from J; bases not matched to a gene: 7. This CDR3 has 16 amino acids. Germline V gene data show CDR1 as LGHNT and CDR2 as FRNRAP. Source material: blood, either unsorted or a sorted T cell fraction (not recorded which). The chain recombines TRBV12-5 with TRBJ1-5; 7 nucleotides line up with TRBD1. This TCR was sampled from a male donor with ankylosing spondylitis or in good health (not recorded which). CDR3 sequence reads: CASGPEGQFSNQPQHF. As DNA, the CDR3 is TGTGCTAGTGGTCCCGAGGGACAGTTTAGCAATCAGCCCCAGCATTTT.